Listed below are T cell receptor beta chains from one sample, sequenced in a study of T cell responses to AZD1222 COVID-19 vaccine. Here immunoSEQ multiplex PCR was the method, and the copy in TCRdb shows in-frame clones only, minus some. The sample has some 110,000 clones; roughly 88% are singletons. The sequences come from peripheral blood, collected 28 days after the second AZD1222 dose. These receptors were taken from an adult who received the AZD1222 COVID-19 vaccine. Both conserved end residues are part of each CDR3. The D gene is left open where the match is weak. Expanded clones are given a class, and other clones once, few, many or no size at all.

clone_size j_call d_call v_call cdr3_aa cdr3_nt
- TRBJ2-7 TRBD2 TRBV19 CASSPTGGRSEQYF TGTGCCAGTAGCCCCACGGGGGGGCGAAGCGAGCAGTACTTC
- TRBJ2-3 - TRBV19 CASSSGREADTQYF TGTGCCAGTAGTTCGGGTAGAGAGGCGGATACGCAGTATTTT
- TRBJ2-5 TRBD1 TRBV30 CAWGPGQGQETQYF TGTGCCTGGGGTCCGGGACAGGGGCAAGAGACCCAGTACTTC
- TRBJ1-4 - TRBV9 CASSLGGATNEKLFF TGTGCCAGCAGCCTAGGCGGAGCAACTAATGAAAAACTGTTTTTT
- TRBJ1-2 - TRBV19 CASDLQGSGGYTF TGTGCCAGCGACCTACAGGGCTCGGGTGGCTACACCTTC
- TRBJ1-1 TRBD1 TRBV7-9 CASSLGLDREAFF TGTGCCAGCAGCTTAGGATTGGACAGGGAAGCTTTCTTT
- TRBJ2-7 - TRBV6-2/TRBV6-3 CASSRTVLYEQYF TGTGCCAGCAGCCGCACAGTTCTCTACGAGCAGTACTTC
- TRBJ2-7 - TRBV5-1 CASSLGTPNSEQYF TGCGCCAGCAGCTTGGGGACCCCTAACTCCGAGCAGTACTTC
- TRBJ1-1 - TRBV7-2 CASSLVVTGQREAFF TGTGCCAGCAGCTTAGTCGTCACGGGACAAAGAGAAGCTTTCTTT
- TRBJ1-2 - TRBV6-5 CASSYTEIYGYTF TGTGCCAGCAGTTACACGGAAATCTATGGCTACACCTTC
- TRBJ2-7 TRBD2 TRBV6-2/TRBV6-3 CASSGAGGGTYEQYF TGTGCCAGCAGTGGAGCGGGGGGCGGTACCTACGAGCAGTACTTC
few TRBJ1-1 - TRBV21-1 CASSDDGYTEAFF TGTGCCAGCAGCGACGACGGATACACTGAAGCTTTCTTT
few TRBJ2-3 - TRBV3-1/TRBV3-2 CASSPLGPDTQYF TGTGCCAGCAGCCCCCTTGGACCAGATACGCAGTATTTT
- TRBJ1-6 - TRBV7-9 CASRRTDSYNSPLHF TGTGCCAGCAGACGCACAGACTCCTATAATTCACCCCTCCACTTT
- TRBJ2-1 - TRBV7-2 CASSSLADEQFF TGTGCCAGCAGCTCCTTGGCGGATGAGCAGTTCTTC
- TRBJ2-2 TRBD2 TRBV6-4 CASSGTSGGTGELFF TGTGCCAGCAGTGGGACTAGCGGGGGGACGGGGGAGCTGTTTTTT
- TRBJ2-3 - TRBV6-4 CASSDREGADTQYF TGTGCCAGCAGTGACCGAGAGGGAGCAGATACGCAGTATTTT
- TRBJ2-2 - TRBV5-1 CASSLFMGAGELFF TGCGCCAGCAGCTTATTTATGGGGGCCGGGGAGCTGTTTTTT
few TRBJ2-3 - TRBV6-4 CASKPDNITDTQYF TGTGCCAGCAAACCGGACAACATCACAGATACGCAGTATTTT
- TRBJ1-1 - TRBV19 CARGGLAVPPAEAFF TGTGCCAGGGGGGGGCTGGCAGTCCCTCCGGCTGAAGCTTTCTTT
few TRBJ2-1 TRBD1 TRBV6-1 CATVGTGGAEQFF TGTGCCACCGTTGGGACAGGGGGCGCTGAGCAGTTCTTC
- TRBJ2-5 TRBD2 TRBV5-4 CASSRAGGYQETQYF TGTGCCAGCAGCCGGGCCGGGGGGTACCAAGAGACCCAGTACTTC
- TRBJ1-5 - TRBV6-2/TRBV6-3 CASSYSEYRVNQPQHF TGTGCCAGCAGTTACTCTGAGTACAGGGTTAATCAGCCCCAGCATTTT
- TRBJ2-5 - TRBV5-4 CASSRPGLQETQYF TGTGCCAGCAGCAGGCCCGGGCTGCAAGAGACCCAGTACTTC
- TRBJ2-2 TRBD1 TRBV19 CASSTDRDTGELFF TGTGCCAGTAGTACGGACAGGGACACCGGGGAGCTGTTTTTT
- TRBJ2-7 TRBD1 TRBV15 CATSRDQIQGTYEQYF TGTGCCACCAGCAGAGATCAGATACAGGGGACCTACGAGCAGTACTTC
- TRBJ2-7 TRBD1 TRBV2 CAKKKGQGVGYEQYF TGTGCTAAGAAGAAGGGGCAGGGGGTAGGGTACGAGCAGTACTTC
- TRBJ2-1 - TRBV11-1 CASSLPPGNNEQFF TGTGCCAGCAGCTTACCCCCAGGTAACAATGAGCAGTTCTTC
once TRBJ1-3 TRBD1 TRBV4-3 CASSQVYRGLGNTIYF TGCGCCAGCAGCCAAGTCTACAGGGGGCTTGGAAACACCATATATTTT
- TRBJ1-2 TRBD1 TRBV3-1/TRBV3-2 CASSQGGQGYYGYTF TGTGCCAGCAGCCAAGGGGGACAGGGGTACTATGGCTACACCTTC
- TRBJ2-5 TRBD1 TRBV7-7 CAIDRGARKTQYF TGTGCTATTGACAGGGGGGCTCGGAAGACCCAGTACTTC
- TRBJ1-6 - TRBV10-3 CAISDGSRSSPLHF TGTGCCATCAGTGACGGATCCAGGTCCTCACCCCTCCACTTT
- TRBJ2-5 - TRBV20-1 CSASERLETQYF TGCAGTGCTAGTGAACGTTTGGAGACCCAGTACTTC
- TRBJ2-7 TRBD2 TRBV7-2 CASSLTSSGVSYEQYF TGTGCCAGCAGCCTTACTTCTAGCGGGGTCTCCTACGAGCAGTACTTC
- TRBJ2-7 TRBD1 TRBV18 CASSPPGQGGYEQYF TGTGCCAGCTCACCACCGGGACAGGGCGGGTACGAGCAGTACTTC
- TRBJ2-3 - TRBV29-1 CSVSAESSTDTQYF TGCAGCGTCTCAGCAGAGTCTAGCACAGATACGCAGTATTTT
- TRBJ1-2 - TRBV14 CASSQGDYGYTF TGTGCCAGCAGCCAGGGGGACTATGGCTACACCTTC
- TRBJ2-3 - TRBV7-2 CASSLVGNTDTQYF TGTGCCAGCAGCTTAGTCGGAAACACAGATACGCAGTATTTT
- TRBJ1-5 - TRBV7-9 CASSKGGTPGEPQHF TGTGCCAGCAGCAAAGGGGGGACACCGGGCGAGCCCCAGCATTTT
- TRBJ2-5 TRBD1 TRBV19 CASSITPGGETQYF TGTGCCAGTAGTATTACCCCAGGGGGAGAGACCCAGTACTTC
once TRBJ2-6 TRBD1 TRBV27 CASSHGTGATGANVLTF TGTGCCAGCAGTCACGGGACAGGGGCAACTGGGGCCAACGTCCTGACTTTC
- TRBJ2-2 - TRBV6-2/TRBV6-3 CASSPTRANTGELFF TGTGCCAGCAGCCCCACTAGAGCGAACACCGGGGAGCTGTTTTTT
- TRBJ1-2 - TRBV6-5 CASSNPGTHLYGYTF TGTGCCAGCAGTAACCCCGGGACACACCTTTATGGCTACACCTTC
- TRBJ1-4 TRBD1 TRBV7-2 CASSSGQGINEKLFF TGTGCCAGCAGCTCCGGACAGGGCATAAATGAAAAACTGTTTTTT
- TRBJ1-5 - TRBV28 CASRPGPFEGGQPQHF TGTGCCAGCAGACCCGGTCCCTTTGAGGGGGGTCAGCCCCAGCATTTT
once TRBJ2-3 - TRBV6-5 CASSYSGRLGGDTQYF TGTGCCAGCAGTTATTCGGGCCGACTAGGGGGGGATACGCAGTATTTT
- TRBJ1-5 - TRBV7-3 CASSIGQYQPQHF TGTGCCAGCAGCATAGGACAGTATCAGCCCCAGCATTTT
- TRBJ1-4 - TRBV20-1 CSASWTARDEKLFF TGCAGTGCTAGTTGGACAGCCAGGGATGAAAAACTGTTTTTT
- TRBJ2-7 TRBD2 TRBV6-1 CASSEAKWAGGMGEQYF TGTGCCAGCAGTGAAGCGAAGTGGGCGGGAGGTATGGGCGAGCAGTACTTC
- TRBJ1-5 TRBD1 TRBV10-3 CAISEPDGQGNQPQHF TGTGCCATCAGTGAGCCGGACGGACAGGGCAATCAGCCCCAGCATTTT
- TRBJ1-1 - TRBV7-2 CASSLVLDPEAFF TGTGCCAGCAGCTTAGTCCTCGATCCTGAAGCTTTCTTT
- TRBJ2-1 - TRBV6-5 CASTSPGPGYNEQFF TGTGCCAGCACCTCACCGGGACCAGGATACAATGAGCAGTTCTTC
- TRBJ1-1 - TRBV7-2 CASSTQGVLNTEAFF TGTGCCAGCAGCACCCAGGGTGTTTTAAACACTGAAGCTTTCTTT
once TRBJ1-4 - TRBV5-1 CASSLVGAVEEKLFF TGCGCCAGCAGCTTGGTGGGGGCGGTTGAAGAAAAACTGTTTTTT
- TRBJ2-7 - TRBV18 CASSRTGSSYEQYF TGTGCCAGCTCACGGACGGGGAGCTCCTACGAGCAGTACTTC
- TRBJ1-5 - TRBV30 CAWSVHGEGLPQHF TGTGCCTGGAGTGTACACGGGGAGGGATTGCCCCAGCATTTT